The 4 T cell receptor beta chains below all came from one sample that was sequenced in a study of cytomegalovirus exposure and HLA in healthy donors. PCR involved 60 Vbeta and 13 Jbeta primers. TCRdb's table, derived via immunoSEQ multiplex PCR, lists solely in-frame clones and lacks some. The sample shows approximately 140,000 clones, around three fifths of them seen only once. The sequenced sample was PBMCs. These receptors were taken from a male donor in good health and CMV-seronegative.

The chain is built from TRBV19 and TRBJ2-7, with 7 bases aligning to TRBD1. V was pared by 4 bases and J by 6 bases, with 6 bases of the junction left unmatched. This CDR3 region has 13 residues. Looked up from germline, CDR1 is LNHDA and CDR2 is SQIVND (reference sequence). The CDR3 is CASSSDREGEQYF. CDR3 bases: TGTGCCAGTAGTAGCGACAGGGAAGGCGAGCAGTACTTC.

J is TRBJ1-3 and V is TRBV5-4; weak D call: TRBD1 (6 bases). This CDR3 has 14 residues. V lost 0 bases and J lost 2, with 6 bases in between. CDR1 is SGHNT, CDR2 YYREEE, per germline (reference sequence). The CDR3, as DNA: TGTGCCAGCAGCTTGGACAGGGCTGGAAACACCATATATTTT. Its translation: CASSLDRAGNTIYF.

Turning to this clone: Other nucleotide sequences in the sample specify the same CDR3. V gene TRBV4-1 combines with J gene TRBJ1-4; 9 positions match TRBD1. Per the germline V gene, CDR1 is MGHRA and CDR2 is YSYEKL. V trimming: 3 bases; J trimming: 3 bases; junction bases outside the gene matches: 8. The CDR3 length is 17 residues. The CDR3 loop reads CASSQPGQGVANEKLFF. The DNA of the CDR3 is TGCGCCAGCAGCCAGCCGGGACAGGGAGTTGCTAATGAAAAACTGTTTTTT.

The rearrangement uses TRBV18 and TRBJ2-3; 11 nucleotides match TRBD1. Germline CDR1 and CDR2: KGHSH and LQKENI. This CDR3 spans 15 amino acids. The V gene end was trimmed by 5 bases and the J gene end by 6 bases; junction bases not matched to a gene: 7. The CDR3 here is CASSSPGQGVDTQYF. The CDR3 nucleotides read TGTGCCAGCTCATCGCCGGGACAGGGGGTTGATACGCAGTATTTT.